A selection of T cell receptor beta chains follows, all from one sample in a study of cytomegalovirus exposure and HLA in healthy donors. Profiling relied on immunoSEQ multiplex PCR, and the TCRdb table lists in-frame clones only, not all of them. This sample has approximately 130,000 clones, with approximately 85% found just once. The sample comprised PBMCs. These receptors were obtained from a woman aged 25 to 39 in good health and CMV-seropositive. Both conserved end residues are part of each CDR3. Fields, in order: CDR3 protein, CDR3 DNA, clone size, D gene, J gene, V gene. The D gene is left open where the match is weak. Rows give clone size only sometimes, using once, few, many, or a class for an expanded clone.

CASSPPLAGEWGGYTF | TGTGCCAGCTCACCACCGCTTGCAGGGGAATGGGGAGGCTACACCTTC | once | NA | TRBJ1-2 | TRBV18
CASSHTLFLPGEDNEQFF | TGTGCCAGCAGCCATACCCTCTTCCTCCCGGGGGAGGACAATGAGCAGTTCTTC | NA | NA | TRBJ2-1 | TRBV14
CASSLAVTGGEKLFF | TGTGCCAGCAGCTTGGCCGTGACCGGCGGTGAAAAACTGTTTTTT | NA | NA | TRBJ1-4 | TRBV5-8
CASSPGHRKAFF | TGTGCCAGCTCACCGGGACACCGAAAAGCTTTCTTT | NA | NA | TRBJ1-1 | TRBV18
CATSRGTDEKLFF | TGTGCCACCAGCAGAGGTACTGATGAAAAACTGTTTTTT | once | NA | TRBJ1-4 | TRBV15
CAGGQLTGAFF | TGTGCCGGGGGACAGCTAACCGGGGCTTTCTTT | NA | TRBD1 | TRBJ1-1 | TRBV30
CAWSVLGSPLHF | TGTGCCTGGAGTGTACTTGGTTCACCCCTCCACTTT | NA | NA | TRBJ1-6 | TRBV30
CASTGGKNQPQHF | TGTGCCAGCACAGGGGGCAAAAATCAGCCCCAGCATTTT | few | TRBD1 | TRBJ1-5 | TRBV2
CASSQDRAPDTQYF | TGCGCCAGCAGCCAGGACAGGGCCCCAGATACGCAGTATTTT | NA | TRBD1 | TRBJ2-3 | TRBV5-1
CASGEGSGVYNEQFF | TGCGCCAGCGGGGAAGGTAGCGGGGTTTACAATGAGCAGTTCTTC | NA | TRBD2 | TRBJ2-1 | TRBV5-1
CASSVGGLNSYNEQFF | TGTGCCAGCAGCGTAGGGGGGCTGAACTCCTACAATGAGCAGTTCTTC | once | NA | TRBJ2-1 | TRBV9
CASSYRGSGYTIYF | TGTGCCAGCAGTTACCGGGGGAGCGGGTACACCATATATTTT | NA | NA | TRBJ1-3 | TRBV6-5
CASSLTNGESEAFF | TGTGCCAGCAGCTTAACAAACGGAGAATCTGAAGCTTTCTTT | NA | NA | TRBJ1-1 | TRBV13
CAISSQGGELFF | TGTGCCATCAGTTCCCAGGGGGGGGAGCTGTTTTTT | NA | NA | TRBJ2-2 | TRBV10-3
CASSSLAGVSTDTQYF | TGTGCCAGCAGCTCACTAGCGGGGGTTAGCACAGATACGCAGTATTTT | NA | TRBD2 | TRBJ2-3 | TRBV27
CASTQAYPRYGYTF | TGTGCCAGCACCCAGGCCTATCCCCGGTATGGCTACACCTTC | NA | NA | TRBJ1-2 | TRBV6-5
CASSLAGLAGGGETQYF | TGCGCCAGCAGCTTGGCCGGACTAGCGGGAGGAGGGGAGACCCAGTACTTC | NA | TRBD2 | TRBJ2-5 | TRBV5-1
CASSQVAGGETQYF | TGCGCCAGCAGCCAAGTTGCGGGCGGGGAGACCCAGTACTTC | NA | NA | TRBJ2-5 | TRBV4-1
CAWSQLAGSTDTQYF | TGTGCCTGGAGTCAACTAGCGGGGAGCACAGATACGCAGTATTTT | NA | TRBD2 | TRBJ2-3 | TRBV30
CAISGTGMNTEAFF | TGTGCCATCAGTGGAACAGGGATGAACACTGAAGCTTTCTTT | NA | NA | TRBJ1-1 | TRBV10-3
CASSLRSGRETQYF | TGTGCCAGCAGTTTACGGAGCGGGAGGGAGACCCAGTACTTC | NA | TRBD2 | TRBJ2-5 | TRBV27
CASSLTGTGLYTEAFF | TGTGCCAGCAGCCTTACTGGGACAGGGTTGTACACTGAAGCTTTCTTT | NA | TRBD1 | TRBJ1-1 | TRBV28
CASSPPAGGRETQYF | TGTGCCAGCTCACCACCAGCAGGGGGCCGGGAGACCCAGTACTTC | NA | TRBD1 | TRBJ2-5 | TRBV18
CASSLERGSIDEQFF | TGCGCCAGCAGCTTGGAGCGCGGGAGTATCGATGAGCAGTTCTTC | NA | TRBD2 | TRBJ2-1 | TRBV5-1
CSVDGGAGANVLTF | TGCAGCGTTGATGGGGGGGCTGGGGCCAACGTCCTGACTTTC | NA | TRBD2 | TRBJ2-6 | TRBV29-1
CASRPQGVGELFF | TGTGCCAGCAGGCCCCAGGGGGTCGGGGAGCTGTTTTTT | NA | TRBD1 | TRBJ2-2 | TRBV6-1
CASSYQRPGDTQYF | TGTGCCAGCAGCTATCAGCGGCCAGGAGATACGCAGTATTTT | once | NA | TRBJ2-3 | TRBV7-2
CASTPQPNQEKLFF | TGTGCCAGCACACCACAACCGAATCAGGAAAAACTGTTTTTT | NA | NA | TRBJ1-4 | TRBV28
CAWSHLQGRGGYTF | TGTGCCTGGAGTCACCTACAGGGGCGAGGAGGCTACACCTTC | NA | TRBD1 | TRBJ1-2 | TRBV30
CASSTGTGESETQYF | TGCGCCAGCAGCACCGGGACAGGGGAGTCTGAGACCCAGTACTTC | NA | TRBD1 | TRBJ2-5 | TRBV5-1